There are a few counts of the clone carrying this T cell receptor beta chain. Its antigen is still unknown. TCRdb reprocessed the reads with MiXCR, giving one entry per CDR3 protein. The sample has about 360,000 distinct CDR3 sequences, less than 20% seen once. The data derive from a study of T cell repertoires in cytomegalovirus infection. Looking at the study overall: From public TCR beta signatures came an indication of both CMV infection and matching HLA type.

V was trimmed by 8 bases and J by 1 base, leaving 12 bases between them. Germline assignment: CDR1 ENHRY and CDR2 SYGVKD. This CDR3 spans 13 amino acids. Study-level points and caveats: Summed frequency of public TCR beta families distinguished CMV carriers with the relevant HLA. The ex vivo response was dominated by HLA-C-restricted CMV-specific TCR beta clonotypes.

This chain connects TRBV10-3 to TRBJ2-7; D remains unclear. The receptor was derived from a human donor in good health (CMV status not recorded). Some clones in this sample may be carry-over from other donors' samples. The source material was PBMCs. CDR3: CAISPAKSYEQYF. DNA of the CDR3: TGTGCCATCTCCCCGGCCAAATCCTACGAGCAGTACTTC.